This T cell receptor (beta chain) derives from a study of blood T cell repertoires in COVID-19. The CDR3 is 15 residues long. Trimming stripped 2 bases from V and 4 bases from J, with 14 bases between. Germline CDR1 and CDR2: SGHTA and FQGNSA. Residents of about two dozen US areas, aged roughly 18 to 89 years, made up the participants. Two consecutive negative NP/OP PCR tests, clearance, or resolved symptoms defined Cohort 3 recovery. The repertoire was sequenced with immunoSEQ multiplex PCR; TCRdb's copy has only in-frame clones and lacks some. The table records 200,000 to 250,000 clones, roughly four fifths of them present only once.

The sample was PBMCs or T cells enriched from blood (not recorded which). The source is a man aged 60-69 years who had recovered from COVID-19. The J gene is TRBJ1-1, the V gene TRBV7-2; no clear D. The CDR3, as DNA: TGTGCCAGCAGCTTATCTATCACCGGGTCCACTGAAGCTTTCTTT. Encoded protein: CASSLSITGSTEAFF.